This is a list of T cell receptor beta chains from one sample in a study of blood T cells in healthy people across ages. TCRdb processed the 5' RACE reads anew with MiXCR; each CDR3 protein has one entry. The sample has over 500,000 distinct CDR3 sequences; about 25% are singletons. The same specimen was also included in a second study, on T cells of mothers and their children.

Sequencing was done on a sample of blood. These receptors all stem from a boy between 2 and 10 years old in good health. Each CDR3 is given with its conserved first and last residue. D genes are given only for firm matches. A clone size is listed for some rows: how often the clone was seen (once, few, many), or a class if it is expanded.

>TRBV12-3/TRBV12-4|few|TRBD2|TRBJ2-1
CASSREGSYNEQFF
TGTGCCAGCAGCCGGGAGGGCTCCTACAATGAGCAGTTCTTC
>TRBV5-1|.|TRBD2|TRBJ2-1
CASSFGGRGYEQFF
TGCGCCAGCAGCTTTGGCGGGAGGGGCTATGAGCAGTTCTTC
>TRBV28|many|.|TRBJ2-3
CASSLWSAGGTDTQYF
TGTGCCAGCAGTTTGTGGAGCGCTGGGGGCACAGATACGCAGTATTTT
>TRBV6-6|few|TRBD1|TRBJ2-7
CASSSGGSSYEQYF
TGTGCCAGCAGTTCAGGGGGTAGCTCCTACGAGCAGTACTTC
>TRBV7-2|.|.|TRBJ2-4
CASTLKNIQYF
TGTGCCAGCACACTCAAAAACATTCAGTACTTC
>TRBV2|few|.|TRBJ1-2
CASSEEGGYTF
TGTGCCAGCAGTGAGGAGGGTGGCTACACCTTC
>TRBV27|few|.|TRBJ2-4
CASSPQGAKNIQYF
TGTGCCAGCAGTCCCCAGGGCGCCAAAAACATTCAGTACTTC
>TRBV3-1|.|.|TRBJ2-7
CASSQLVSSYKQYF
TGTGCCAGCAGCCAGCTGGTCAGCTCCTACAAGCAGTACTTC
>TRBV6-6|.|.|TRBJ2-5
CASSYEVEGSRETQYF
TGTGCCAGCAGTTACGAGGTGGAGGGGTCACGAGAGACCCAGTACTTC
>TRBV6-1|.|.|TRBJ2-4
CASSRGRLNIQYF
TGTGCCAGCAGCCGGGGACGACTAAACATTCAGTACTTC
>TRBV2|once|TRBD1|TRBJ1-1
CASSESWTGSGEASF
TGTGCCAGCAGTGAGTCCTGGACAGGGTCGGGGGAAGCTTCCTTT
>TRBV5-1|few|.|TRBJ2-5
CASSLWPQRETQYF
TGCGCCAGCAGCTTGTGGCCCCAAAGAGAGACCCAGTACTTC
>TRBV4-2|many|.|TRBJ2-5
CASSRGLQETQYF
TGTGCCAGCAGCCGGGGTCTCCAAGAGACCCAGTACTTC
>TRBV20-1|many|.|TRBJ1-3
CSAREGYWGTGNTIYF
TGCAGTGCTAGAGAAGGATACTGGGGGACTGGAAACACCATATATTTT
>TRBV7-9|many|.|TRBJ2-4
CASSPGSKNIQYF
TGTGCCAGCAGCCCAGGGTCCAAAAACATTCAGTACTTC
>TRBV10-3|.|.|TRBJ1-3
CAISDGNSGNTIYF
TGTGCCATCAGTGACGGAAACTCTGGAAACACCATATATTTT
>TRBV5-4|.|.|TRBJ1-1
CASSFQGGATEAFF
TGTGCCAGCAGCTTTCAAGGAGGGGCCACTGAAGCTTTCTTT
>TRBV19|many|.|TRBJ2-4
CASRAQGGVPPAKNIQYF
TGTGCCAGTAGGGCTCAAGGAGGGGTCCCGCCTGCCAAAAACATTCAGTACTTC
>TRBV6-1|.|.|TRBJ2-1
CASRGDLSSYNEQFF
TGTGCCAGCAGAGGGGATCTTAGCTCCTACAATGAGCAGTTCTTC
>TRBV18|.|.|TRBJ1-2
CASSPRNRDYGYTF
TGTGCCAGCTCACCACGTAACAGGGACTATGGCTACACCTTC
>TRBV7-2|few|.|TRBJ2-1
CASSPYMGEQFF
TGTGCCAGCAGCCCATATATGGGTGAGCAGTTCTTC
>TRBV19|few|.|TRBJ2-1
CASSMGERSLYNEQFF
TGTGCCAGTAGTATGGGGGAACGATCCCTTTACAATGAGCAGTTCTTC
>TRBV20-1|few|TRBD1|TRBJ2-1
CSASHNGQGSSFKPNEQFF
TGCAGTGCTAGCCACAACGGACAGGGCTCGTCATTTAAGCCCAATGAGCAGTTCTTC
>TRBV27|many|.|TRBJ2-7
CASSLSSGGPYEQYF
TGTGCCAGCAGCTTATCGTCCGGGGGGCCCTACGAGCAGTACTTC
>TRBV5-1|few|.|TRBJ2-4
CASSLLSAANIQYF
TGCGCCAGCAGCTTACTTAGTGCGGCGAACATTCAGTACTTC
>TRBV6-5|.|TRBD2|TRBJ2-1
CASSYVASGSSYNEQFF
TGTGCCAGCAGTTACGTGGCTAGCGGGAGCTCCTACAATGAGCAGTTCTTC
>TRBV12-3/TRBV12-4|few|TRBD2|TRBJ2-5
CASSTGLAGEGETQYF
TGTGCCAGCAGTACGGGACTAGCGGGAGAAGGAGAGACCCAGTACTTC
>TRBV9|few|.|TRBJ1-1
CASSVMSGKDTEAFF
TGTGCCAGCAGCGTAATGTCAGGGAAGGACACTGAAGCTTTCTTT
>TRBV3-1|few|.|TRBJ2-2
CASSQVLPGELFF
TGTGCCAGCAGCCAAGTACTACCCGGGGAGCTGTTTTTT
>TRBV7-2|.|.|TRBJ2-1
CASSLEGGLYNEQFF
TGTGCCAGCAGCTTAGAAGGCGGGCTCTACAATGAGCAGTTCTTC
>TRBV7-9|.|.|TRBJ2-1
CASSSRPEQFF
TGTGCCAGCAGCTCTCGCCCGGAGCAGTTCTTC
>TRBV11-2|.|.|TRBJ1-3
CASSLEGRPGNTIYF
TGTGCCAGCAGCTTAGAAGGCCGTCCTGGAAACACCATATATTTT
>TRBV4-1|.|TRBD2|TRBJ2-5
CASSQELRGVQETQYF
TGCGCCAGCAGCCAAGAATTGCGGGGGGTTCAAGAGACCCAGTACTTC
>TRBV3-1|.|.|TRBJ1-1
CASSQGPNTEAFF
TGTGCCAGCAGCCAAGGACCGAACACTGAAGCTTTCTTT
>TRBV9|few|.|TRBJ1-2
CASSAEPGSEINYGYTF
TGTGCCAGCAGCGCAGAACCGGGCTCCGAGATTAACTATGGCTACACCTTC
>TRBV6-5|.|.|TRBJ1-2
CASSPGGAGNGYTF
TGTGCCAGCAGTCCCGGAGGGGCGGGGAATGGCTACACCTTC
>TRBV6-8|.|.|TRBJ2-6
CARLGGANVLTF
TGTGCCCGGCTCGGTGGGGCCAACGTCCTGACTTTC
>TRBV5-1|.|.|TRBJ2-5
CASSSRGQGLSETQYF
TGCGCCAGCAGCTCCCGGGGGCAGGGGCTTTCGGAGACCCAGTACTTC
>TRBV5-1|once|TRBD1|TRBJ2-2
CASSLTGTANTGELFF
TGCGCCAGCAGCTTGACCGGGACAGCGAACACCGGGGAGCTGTTTTTT
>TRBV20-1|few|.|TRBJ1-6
CSARQAESPLHF
TGCAGTGCTAGACAGGCAGAATCACCCCTCCACTTT
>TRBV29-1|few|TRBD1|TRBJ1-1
CSVTDRGDTEAFF
TGCAGCGTTACGGACAGGGGGGACACTGAAGCTTTCTTT
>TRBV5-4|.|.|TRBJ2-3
CASSTKRASTDTQYF
TGTGCCAGCAGCACCAAGCGGGCCAGCACAGATACGCAGTATTTT
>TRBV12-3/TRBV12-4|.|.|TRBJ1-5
CASSPQRDQPQHF
TGTGCCAGCAGCCCTCAACGGGATCAGCCCCAGCATTTT
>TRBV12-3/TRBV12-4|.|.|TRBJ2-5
CASSSGSGETQYF
TGTGCCAGCAGTTCCGGGAGTGGAGAGACCCAGTACTTC
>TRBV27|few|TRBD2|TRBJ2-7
CASSLASGRVYEQYF
TGTGCCAGCAGTTTAGCAAGCGGGAGAGTTTACGAGCAGTACTTC
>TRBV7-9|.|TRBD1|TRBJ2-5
CASSLTVPRPGGETQYF
TGTGCCAGCAGCTTAACGGTTCCCAGGCCAGGGGGAGAGACCCAGTACTTC
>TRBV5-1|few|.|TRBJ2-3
CASSDGSFTTDTQYF
TGCGCCAGCAGCGACGGGAGCTTTACCACAGATACGCAGTATTTT